This TCR beta chain was documented in a study of human T cells and chemical hapten exposure. For the study at large: Researchers reported sensitizing a roughly 2 cm by roughly 2 cm upper inner arm skin site with 2% DPC.

Trimming cost V 6 bases and J 8 bases; bases outside gene matches: 16. This CDR3 is built from 16 residues. TCRdb re-called the RACE reads with MiXCR, one entry per CDR3 protein. The data contain 70,000 to 100,000 distinct CDR3 sequences, under 9% of them singletons. Noted time point: patch test 1, 2 weeks after DPC sensitization. The treatment denotes: therapeutic diphenylcyclopropenone sensitization with weekly scalp DPC. This clonotype has a handful of counts. The antigen is not known. Points from the study as a whole: Expanded TCR sets contained significantly more large CDR3 similarity clusters than controls.

This clonotype was sampled from a woman aged 30 to 39 with alopecia areata. Some clones in this sample may be carry-over from other donors' samples. The sequencing here drew on whole blood, taken in connection with sensitization to the hapten diphenylcyclopropenone (DPC). The chain has TRBV12-3 or TRBV12-4 and TRBJ1-5, with 7 bases identical to TRBD1. DNA of the CDR3: TGTGCCAGCAGCCGGGACAGTGGGGCCCAGATGAAGCCCCAGCATTTT. Its protein product is CASSRDSGAQMKPQHF.